Below are 27 T cell receptor beta chains sequenced from a single sample in a study of regulatory T cells in long-lasting Graves disease. To make TCR beta libraries, researchers used iRepertoire HTBI primers and Arm-PCR of CDR3 regions. One entry per CDR3 protein results from TCRdb running MiXCR on the multiplex PCR reads. The sample holds hundreds of thousands of distinct CDR3 sequences, more than 20% seen once. The time point denotes: persistent/refractory GD, antithyroid drugs over 5 years with positive TRAb. PBMCs provided the RNA from which the TCR library was made. The input for sequencing was peripheral blood mononuclear cells (PBMCs), taken when the disease was refractory, from a patient treated with antithyroid drugs. The receptors were gathered from a female donor with Graves disease.

This clonotype was detected a few times. The CDR3 DNA reads TGCAGTACCCCACCAACACGACACCACAGCTCCTACGAGCAGTACTTC. This translates into CSTPPTRHHSSYEQYF. The chain links TRBV20-1 to TRBJ2-7; D is ambiguous. V was cut by 8 bases and J by 0 bases, with 23 bases left in between. CDR3 size: 16 residues. Germline lookup yields CDR1 DFQATT and CDR2 SNEGSKA (reference sequence).

This clonotype was observed many times. The chain joins TRBV12-3 or TRBV12-4 to TRBJ1-1; D gene unclear. The CDR3 is 14 residues long. Trimming stripped 4 bases from V and 2 bases from J, with 11 bases between. The CDR3 coding sequence is TGTGCCAGCAGTTCGAGGACCATCAACACTGAAGCTTTCTTT. It yields the protein CASSSRTINTEAFF.

In its sample, this clonotype was seen many times. This rearrangement joins TRBV27 to TRBJ2-5; D gene unclear. CDR1 MNHEY and CDR2 SMNVEV come from the germline V gene (reference sequence). V was trimmed by 1 base and J by 5 bases, leaving 8 bases between them. There are 13 residues in the CDR3. CDR3: CASSLWPEETQYF. The CDR3 coding sequence is TGTGCCAGCAGTTTATGGCCCGAGGAGACCCAGTACTTC.

This clonotype was counted at least ten times. The V call is TRBV7-2, the J call TRBJ1-5, with 7 bases matching TRBD1. CDR3 size: 15 residues. Germline trimming cut 5 bases from V and 7 bases from J; bases unmatched to any gene: 11. Germline CDR1 and CDR2: SGHTA and FQGNSA. CDR3 region: CASSQTTGQRQPQHF. The CDR3, as DNA: TGTGCCAGCAGCCAAACGACAGGGCAACGACAGCCCCAGCATTTT. The complete variable domain, with remaining parts taken from reference TRBV7-2 and TRBJ1-5, reads GAGVSQSPSNKVTEKGKDVELRCDPISGHTALYWYRQSLGQGLEFLIYFQGNSAPDKSGLPSDRFSAERTGGSVSTLTIQRTQQEDSAVYLCASSQTTGQRQPQHFGDGTRLSIL.

This rearrangement joins TRBV6-5 to TRBJ2-1; TRBD2 is a possible D gene (6 bases). The V and J ends lost 0 bases and 4 bases respectively, with 13 bases between them. Germline values: CDR1 MNHEY, CDR2 SVGAGI. This CDR3 spans 16 amino acids. CDR3 in amino acids: CASSYSRAGIYNEQFF. The DNA for the CDR3 is TGTGCCAGCAGTTACTCGAGGGCGGGAATTTACAATGAGCAGTTCTTC.

This clonotype was picked up many times. This sequence joins TRBV6-2 or TRBV6-3 and TRBJ2-5; D is perhaps TRBD1 or TRBD2 (6 bases each). The germline gives CDR1 MNHEY, CDR2 SVGEGT. The CDR3 is made up of 14 amino acids. V lost 3 bases and J lost 4, with 12 bases in between. The CDR3 DNA reads TGTGCCAGCAGTTATACGGGGGCGGGAGAGACCCAGTACTTC. This sequence encodes CASSYTGAGETQYF.

Many counts were recorded for this clonotype. The chain recombines TRBV7-9 with TRBJ2-5; 7 positions match TRBD2. V lost 7 bases to trimming and J lost 5 bases; unmatched junction nucleotides: 7. Looked up from germline, CDR1 is SEHNR and CDR2 is FQNEAQ (reference sequence). This CDR3 spans 13 amino acids. The CDR3 coding sequence is TGTGCCAGCACCCAATGGGGGGGTGAGACCCAGTACTTC. Translating it yields CASTQWGGETQYF. The whole variable domain, filled in from reference TRBV7-9 and TRBJ2-5, reads DTGVSQNPRHKITKRGQNVTFRCDPISEHNRLYWYRQTLGQGPEFLTYFQNEAQLEKSRLLSDRFSAERPKGSFSTLEIQRTEQGDSAMYLCASTQWGGETQYFGPGTRLLVL.

This clonotype was counted at least ten times. CDR3 coding DNA: TGTGCCAGCAGCCCCCACGACTTGAGCGCAGAGACCCAGTACTTC. Translating it yields CASSPHDLSAETQYF. This chain connects TRBV7-8 to TRBJ2-5; D is uncertain. Germline lookup yields CDR1 SGHVS and CDR2 FQNEAQ. V was pared by 5 bases and J by 4 bases, with 17 bases between. The CDR3 consists of 15 residues.

This clonotype occurred a few times. The chain employs TRBV11-2 and TRBJ2-2; 8 nucleotides agree with TRBD1. With V trimmed by 5 bases and J by 9 bases, 8 bases remained unmatched. The CDR3 has 14 amino acids. Looked up from germline, CDR1 is SGHAT and CDR2 is FQNNGV. The CDR3 coding sequence is TGTGCCAGCAGCCGGACAGGGATTAAGCGGGAGCTGTTTTTT. Its protein is CASSRTGIKRELFF. Supplemented by reference TRBV11-2 and TRBJ2-2, the full variable domain reads EAGVAQSPRYKIIEKRQSVAFWCNPISGHATLYWYQQILGQGPKLLIQFQNNGVVDDSQLPKDRFSAERLKGVDSTLKIQPAKLEDSAVYLCASSRTGIKRELFFGEGSRLTVL.

The CDR3, as DNA: TGTGCCAGCAGCTGGGACCGTCTGAAGACCCAGTACTTC. Its translation: CASSWDRLKTQYF. The chain links TRBV7-9 to TRBJ2-5; D possibly matches TRBD1 or TRBD2 (5 bases each). Deletions cut 4 bases from V and 6 bases from J, with 12 bases between. Germline V gene data show CDR1 as SEHNR and CDR2 as FQNEAQ (reference sequence). The CDR3 spans 13 residues.

Only a few counts were recorded for this clonotype. The chain has TRBV7-8 and TRBJ1-6, with TRBD1 matching over 8 bases. V gave up 0 bases and J gave up 7 bases; unmatched junction bases: 11. Germline-derived CDR1 and CDR2 are SGHVS and FQNEAQ. The CDR3 has 18 amino acids. CDR3 nucleotides: TGTGCCAGCAGCTTAGCCCCCGGACAGGGATCTCTCAATTCACCCCTCCACTTT. Translated: CASSLAPGQGSLNSPLHF. Full variable domain (remainder filled in from reference TRBV7-8 and TRBJ1-6): GAGVSQSPRYKVAKRGQDVALRCDPISGHVSLFWYQQALGQGPEFLTYFQNEAQLDKSGLPSDRFFAERPEGSVSTLKIQRTQQEDSAVYLCASSLAPGQGSLNSPLHFGNGTRLTVT.

Many counts were recorded for this clonotype. The gene calls are TRBV20-1 and TRBJ1-4; D ambiguous. The germline V and J ends were trimmed by 3 bases and 6 bases, with 11 bases remaining between them. CDR3 size: 13 residues. From germline, CDR1 is DFQATT and CDR2 SNEGSKA (reference sequence). Here the CDR3 DNA reads TGCAGTGCTAGTGTATCTTGGGATGAAAAACTGTTTTTT. Amino acid sequence: CSASVSWDEKLFF.

This clonotype was observed many times. The V and J genes are TRBV28 and TRBJ2-2; D ambiguous. V lost 6 bases to trimming and J lost 5 bases, with 7 bases between them. Germline assignment: CDR1 MDHEN and CDR2 SYDVKM. The CDR3 covers 12 residues. CDR3 in DNA: TGTGCCAGCAGAAGCTCGACCGGGGAGCTGTTTTTT. It translates to CASRSSTGELFF.

At least ten counts were recorded for this clonotype. The rearrangement joins TRBV30 to TRBJ2-7; 7 bases align to TRBD2. CDR3 length: 12 residues. Trimming at V came to 3 bases and at J to 3 bases, leaving 2 bases not matched to a gene. The V gene's germline CDR1 is GTSNPN and CDR2 SVGIG (reference sequence). For the CDR3, the DNA is TGTGCCTGGAGACGCGGGAGCTACGAGCAGTACTTC. Protein sequence: CAWRRGSYEQYF.

The chain has TRBV7-2 and TRBJ2-5; D is unclear. This CDR3 region has 15 residues. V lost 1 base and J 5 bases, leaving 14 bases between the germline ends. Germline CDR1 SGHTA, CDR2 FQGNSA. The CDR3 sequence: CASSLVFRWTETQYF. DNA for the CDR3: TGTGCCAGCAGCTTAGTTTTCAGGTGGACGGAGACCCAGTACTTC.

This clonotype showed up many times. J is TRBJ2-7 and V is TRBV20-1, with 9 bases lining up with TRBD1. CDR3 length equals 13 residues. V was pared by 4 bases and J by 4 bases, with 5 bases of the junction left unmatched. CDR1 is DFQATT, CDR2 SNEGSKA, per germline (reference sequence). CDR3 loop: CSATGQGDYEQYF. The CDR3 bases are TGCAGTGCTACGGGACAGGGAGATTACGAGCAGTACTTC.

The table lists this clonotype with a count of one. This chain connects TRBV7-9 to TRBJ2-7; the D gene is possibly TRBD2 (5 bases). CDR3 length: 14 amino acids. The V end was cut by 5 bases, the J end by 0 bases, with 11 bases between. CDR1 SEHNR and CDR2 FQNEAQ come from the germline V gene (reference sequence). In nucleotides, the CDR3 is TGTGCCAGCAGCCCCATAGACTACTCCTACGAGCAGTACTTC. It encodes CASSPIDYSYEQYF. Supplemented by reference TRBV7-9 and TRBJ2-7, the full variable domain reads DTGVSQNPRHKITKRGQNVTFRCDPISEHNRLYWYRQTLGQGPEFLTYFQNEAQLEKSRLLSDRFSAERPKGSFSTLEIQRTEQGDSAMYLCASSPIDYSYEQYFGPGTRLTVT.

This clonotype was picked up a small number of times. The chain uses TRBV20-1 and TRBJ2-7; tentatively, D is TRBD2 (6 bases). Germline V CDR1 and CDR2: DFQATT, SNEGSKA (reference sequence). Trimming shortened V by 3 bases and J by 5 bases, and 17 bases separated the two germline ends. This CDR3 is built from 14 residues. Written as DNA, the CDR3 is TGCAGTGCTAGTCGGGGCGGGGTGCTGGACGAGCAGTACTTC. Protein product: CSASRGGVLDEQYF.

In the case of this clonotype: A much larger clone is a single base away; this may be a read error. The gene calls are TRBV5-1 and TRBJ1-2; D is perhaps TRBD1 (5 bases). The CDR3 is 13 residues long. Germline values: CDR1 SGHRS, CDR2 YFSETQ. CDR3 bases: TGCGCCAACAGCTTTGAGGGGAGCTATGGCTACACCTTC. Amino acids: CANSFEGSYGYTF.

In this sample, this clonotype turned up a few times. V and J are TRBV27 and TRBJ2-3, with D hard to call. V gave up 3 bases and J gave up 0 bases, with 13 bases separating them. Germline V gene lookup returns CDR1 MNHEY and CDR2 SMNVEV (reference sequence). The CDR3 spans 16 residues. CDR3 loop: CASSFSDTTSTDTQYF. CDR3 nucleotide sequence: TGTGCCAGCAGTTTTTCCGACACTACTAGCACAGATACGCAGTATTTT.

A few counts support this clonotype. The rearrangement joins TRBV20-1 to TRBJ2-7; 8 bases fit TRBD2. Losses at the gene ends were 6 bases for V and 3 bases for J; bases not matched to a gene: 7. This CDR3 has 13 amino acids. Germline V lookup: CDR1 DFQATT, CDR2 SNEGSKA (reference sequence). This CDR3 reads CSALGRGGYEQYF. The CDR3 region has the DNA TGCAGTGCCCTAGGACGGGGGGGCTACGAGCAGTACTTC.

Many counts were recorded for this clonotype. V is TRBV30 and J is TRBJ2-2; 8 bases align to TRBD2. CDR3 length equals 18 residues. V lost 3 bases and J lost 0; bases outside the gene matches: 12. Looked up from germline, CDR1 is GTSNPN and CDR2 is SVGIG (reference sequence). CDR3 nucleotides: TGTGCCTGGAGAGATGCGGGGCTAGCGGGCTCGAACACCGGGGAGCTGTTTTTT. Amino acids: CAWRDAGLAGSNTGELFF.

This clonotype appeared many times. V gene TRBV20-1 combines with J gene TRBJ2-5; D is undetermined. Trimming shortened V by 0 bases and J by 0 bases, and 11 bases separated the two germline ends. Germline V gene sequence: CDR1 DFQATT, CDR2 SNEGSKA (reference sequence). This CDR3 has 15 residues. DNA for the CDR3: TGCAGTGCTAGAGACGCGGCTATGTACCAAGAGACCCAGTACTTC. Translated: CSARDAAMYQETQYF.

The rearrangement joins TRBV7-2 to TRBJ1-4; 9 bases match TRBD1. J gave up 7 bases and V 4 bases, and 7 bases lay outside the gene matches. CDR3 size: 15 residues. Germline loops: CDR1 SGHTA, CDR2 FQGNSA. In DNA, the CDR3 is TGTGCCAGCAGCTCTAGACAGGGGGGTAGTGAAAAACTGTTTTTT. Protein: CASSSRQGGSEKLFF. Using reference TRBV7-2 and TRBJ1-4 for the parts outside the CDR3, the full variable domain is GAGVSQSPSNKVTEKGKDVELRCDPISGHTALYWYRQSLGQGLEFLIYFQGNSAPDKSGLPSDRFSAERTGGSVSTLTIQRTQQEDSAVYLCASSSRQGGSEKLFFGSGTQLSVL.

A few counts support this clonotype. The chain couples TRBV20-1 to TRBJ2-6; 9 nucleotides match TRBD1. The CDR3 is 18 residues long. Germline-derived CDR1 and CDR2 are DFQATT and SNEGSKA (reference sequence). The V and J ends lost 2 bases and 2 bases, in that order; junction bases with no gene match: 10. CDR3 in DNA: TGCAGTGCTAGAAGGGAGGACAGGGGAGGGGCTGGGGCCAACGTCCTGACTTTC. This gives the protein CSARREDRGGAGANVLTF.

This clonotype came up a few times. This chain joins TRBV7-9 and TRBJ2-7; 9 bases line up with TRBD1. Unmatched junction bases numbered 4, after V lost 3 bases and J lost 4 bases. Germline lookup yields CDR1 SEHNR and CDR2 FQNEAQ (reference sequence). This CDR3 has 14 amino acids. The CDR3 bases are TGTGCCAGCAGCTTCTCGGACAGGGGATACGAGCAGTACTTC. It codes for CASSFSDRGYEQYF.

This clonotype was observed a few times. This chain connects TRBV5-1 to TRBJ1-2, with 10 positions matching TRBD1. Unmatched junction bases numbered 3, after V lost 3 bases and J lost 7 bases. Germline CDR1 is SGHRS and CDR2 is YFSETQ. The CDR3 consists of 13 residues. The CDR3 region has the DNA TGCGCCAGCAGCTCCGGGACAGGGGCTGGCTACACCTTC. Residues: CASSSGTGAGYTF.